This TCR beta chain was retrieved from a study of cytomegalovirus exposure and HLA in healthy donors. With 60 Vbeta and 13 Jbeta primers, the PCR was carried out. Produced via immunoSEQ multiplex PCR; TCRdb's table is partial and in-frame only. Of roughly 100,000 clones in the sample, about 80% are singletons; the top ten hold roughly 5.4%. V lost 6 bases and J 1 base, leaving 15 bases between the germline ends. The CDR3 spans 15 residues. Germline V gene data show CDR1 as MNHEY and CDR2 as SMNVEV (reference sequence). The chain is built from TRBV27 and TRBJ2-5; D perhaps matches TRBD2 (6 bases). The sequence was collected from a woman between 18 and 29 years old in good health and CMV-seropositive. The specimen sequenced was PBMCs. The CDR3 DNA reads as TGTGCCAGCAGCCCTAGTGGGGGGATCCAAGAGACCCAGTACTTC. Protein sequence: CASSPSGGIQETQYF.